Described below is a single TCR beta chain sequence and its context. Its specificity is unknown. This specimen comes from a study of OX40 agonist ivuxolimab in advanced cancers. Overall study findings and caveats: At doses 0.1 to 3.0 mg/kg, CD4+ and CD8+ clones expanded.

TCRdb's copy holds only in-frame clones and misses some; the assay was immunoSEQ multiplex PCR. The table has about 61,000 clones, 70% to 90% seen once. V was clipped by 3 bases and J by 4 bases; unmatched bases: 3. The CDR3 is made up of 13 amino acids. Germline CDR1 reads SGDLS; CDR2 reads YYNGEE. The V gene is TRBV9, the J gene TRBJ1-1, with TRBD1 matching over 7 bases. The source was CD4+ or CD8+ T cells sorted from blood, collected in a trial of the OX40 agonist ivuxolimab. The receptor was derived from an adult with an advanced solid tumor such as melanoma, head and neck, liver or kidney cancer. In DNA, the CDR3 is TGTGCCAGCAGCGCCGCAGGGGGCACTGAAGCTTTCTTT. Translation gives CASSAAGGTEAFF.